The clone carrying this TCR beta chain was seen a single time. These data originate in a study of control samples from healthy donors and cancer patients. Method: immunoSEQ multiplex PCR; TCRdb's copy keeps in-frame clones and lacks some. The sample has some 150,000 clones; 93% are singletons. Trimming removed 0 bases from V and 3 bases from J; junction bases left unmatched: 7. This CDR3 is 16 amino acids long. The germline gives CDR1 MNHEY, CDR2 SVGAGI. This sequence originates from a woman in her fifties or sixties in good health. Sequencing was carried out using blood. The rearrangement links TRBV6-5 to TRBJ2-7; 8 bases agree with TRBD1. The CDR3 nucleotides read TGTGCCAGCAGTTACTCACCGGGACAGGCCTTCTACGAGCAGTACTTC. It codes for CASSYSPGQAFYEQYF.